This passage covers 3 T cell receptor beta chains from one sample sequenced in a study of T-cell memory formation after mild COVID-19. TCRdb called the 5' RACE reads again in MiXCR, with one record for every CDR3 protein. The sample lists some 110,000 distinct CDR3 sequences; over 10% were seen once. Sample: PBMCs or a T cell subset sorted from them (not recorded which). The receptors come from an adult woman who had mild COVID-19 (a few samples of this study predate the infection). Cell type and time point are not known.

This rearrangement joins TRBV5-1 to TRBJ1-4; 9 bases map to TRBD1. Per the germline V gene, CDR1 is SGHRS and CDR2 is YFSETQ. This CDR3 is 17 amino acids long. Trimming took 0 bases from V and 0 from J; bases not matched to a gene: 3. The CDR3 DNA reads TGCGCCAGCAGCTTGGGGGACAGGGAAGCAACTAATGAAAAACTGTTTTTT. Translation gives CASSLGDREATNEKLFF.

The chain combines TRBV4-1 with TRBJ2-1, with 13 bases that match TRBD2. Germline V gives CDR1 MGHRA, CDR2 YSYEKL. This CDR3 is built from 17 residues. V shed 6 bases and J 5 bases; nucleotides not matched to a gene: 10. The CDR3 protein is CASRDRTSGGVHNEQFF. The CDR3 bases are TGCGCCAGCAGAGACAGAACTAGCGGGGGGGTCCACAATGAGCAGTTCTTC.

The rearrangement joins TRBV6-5 to TRBJ2-6; possible D gene TRBD1, 5 bases. CDR1 MNHEY and CDR2 SVGAGI come from the germline V gene. This CDR3 contains 20 residues. The germline V and J ends were trimmed by 1 base and 0 bases, with 19 bases remaining between them. In DNA form, the CDR3 reads TGTGCCAGCAGTTACTTGTCAGCAGGGCCGGAGAGCTCTGGGGCCAACGTCCTGACTTTC. Its translation is CASSYLSAGPESSGANVLTF.